These 20 T cell receptor beta chains came from one sample sequenced in a study of T cell responses to AZD1222 COVID-19 vaccine. The assay was immunoSEQ multiplex PCR, and TCRdb's table has in-frame clones only and misses some. The sample includes around 130,000 clones, approximately 93% of them seen just once. This sample comprised peripheral blood, obtained on day 0 of AZD1222 vaccination. The receptors were gathered from an adult in good health.

V and J are TRBV12-5 and TRBJ2-5; 11 bases fit TRBD2. The ends lost 3 bases at V and 4 bases at J; junction bases unmatched: 4. Germline loops: CDR1 LGHNT, CDR2 FRNRAP. The CDR3 sequence is 15 residues long. The CDR3 sequence is CASGFGLAGRETQYF. As DNA, the CDR3 is TGTGCTAGTGGTTTTGGACTAGCGGGTCGAGAGACCCAGTACTTC.

The chain uses TRBV6-5 and TRBJ1-1; no clear D gene. Germline V gene data show CDR1 as MNHEY and CDR2 as SVGAGI. CDR3 length: 13 amino acids. V was clipped by 7 bases and J by 1 base, with 10 bases between them. CDR3 DNA sequence: TGTGCCAGCATTGGGGAGGGGAACACTGAAGCTTTCTTT. Encoded protein: CASIGEGNTEAFF.

V gene TRBV4-1 combines with J gene TRBJ2-1; D remains unclear. This CDR3 spans 13 amino acids. CDR1 is MGHRA, CDR2 YSYEKL, per germline. With 1 base removed from V and 10 bases from J, the gap between germline ends came to 11 bases. CDR3 sequence reads: CASSQGFKDEQFF. As DNA, the CDR3 is TGCGCCAGCAGCCAAGGATTTAAGGACGAGCAGTTCTTC.

The gene calls are TRBV12-5 and TRBJ1-1; D unclear. Trimming cost V 5 bases and J 0 bases, with 13 bases left between them. Germline assignment: CDR1 LGHNT and CDR2 FRNRAP. The CDR3 loop spans 15 amino acids. The chain's CDR3 is CASGPGSRLNTEAFF. The CDR3 coding sequence is TGTGCTAGTGGTCCCGGGTCTCGACTGAACACTGAAGCTTTCTTT. Using reference TRBV12-5 and TRBJ1-1 for the parts outside the CDR3, the full variable domain is DARVTQTPRHKVTEMGQEVTMRCQPILGHNTVFWYRQTMMQGLELLAYFRNRAPLDDSGMPKDRFSAEMPDATLATLKIQPSEPRDSAVYFCASGPGSRLNTEAFFGQGTRLTVV.

Worth noting for this clone: At one end the junction does not follow the germline gene, possibly because of a read error. The chain uses TRBV18 and TRBJ1-6; no clear D gene. The CDR3 contains 13 residues. CDR1 and CDR2 from the germline V gene are KGHSH and LQKENI. The CDR3 sequence: CASSRQRPSPFHF. CDR3 in DNA: TGTGCCAGCTCACGTCAGAGACCCTCACCCTTCCACTTT.

The chain uses TRBV10-3 and TRBJ1-6, with D possibly TRBD1 on 6 matching bases. Per the germline V gene, CDR1 is ENHRY and CDR2 is SYGVKD. This CDR3 contains 14 residues. V lost 6 bases and J 7 bases, leaving 13 bases between the germline ends. The CDR3 loop is CAIRKGQGNSPLHF. The CDR3 nucleotides read TGTGCCATCAGGAAGGGCCAGGGGAATTCACCCCTCCACTTT.

The gene calls are TRBV5-5 and TRBJ2-2, with a weak D call TRBD2 (5 bases). Germline CDR1 is SGHKS and CDR2 is YYEKEE (reference sequence). CDR3 length: 16 residues. The V end was cut by 0 bases, the J end by 1 base, with 10 bases between. The chain's CDR3 is CASSLAPAGNTGELFF. The CDR3 nucleotides read TGTGCCAGCAGCTTGGCCCCTGCGGGGAACACCGGGGAGCTGTTTTTT.

This chain uses TRBV7-9 with TRBJ1-4; 8 nucleotides match TRBD1. CDR3 length equals 15 residues. The V and J ends lost 5 bases and 8 bases, in that order; junction bases with no gene match: 10. Germline-derived CDR1 and CDR2 are SEHNR and FQNEAQ (reference sequence). DNA of the CDR3: TGTGCCAGCAGCACCCGAGGACAGGGCCCCGAAAAACTGTTTTTT. It yields the protein CASSTRGQGPEKLFF.

The V gene is TRBV28, the J gene TRBJ1-6, with D perhaps TRBD1 (5 bases). The CDR3 loop spans 13 amino acids. V was shortened by 7 bases and J by 6 bases, with 10 bases between the two germline ends. CDR1 MDHEN and CDR2 SYDVKM come from the germline V gene. CDR3 amino acids: CASTGGVNSPLHF. The CDR3 DNA follows: TGTGCCAGCACCGGGGGGGTTAATTCACCCCTCCACTTT.

The chain is built from TRBV27 and TRBJ2-1, with D maybe TRBD1 (6 bases). Trimming stripped 7 bases from V and 7 bases from J, with 8 bases between. The CDR3 totals 11 residues. Germline CDR1 is MNHEY and CDR2 is SMNVEV (reference sequence). The CDR3 is CASIRGNEQFF. The CDR3 region has the DNA TGTGCCAGCATTAGGGGGAATGAGCAGTTCTTC.

The chain recombines TRBV6-6 with TRBJ2-3, with 7 bases fitting TRBD2. Germline CDR1 reads MNHNY; CDR2 reads SVGAGI (reference sequence). Unmatched junction bases numbered 10, after V lost 7 bases and J lost 0 bases. This CDR3 has 16 amino acids. This CDR3 is CASTHGERGSTDTQYF. The CDR3 DNA reads TGTGCCAGCACCCATGGGGAGCGGGGAAGCACAGATACGCAGTATTTT.

The rearrangement links TRBV24-1 to TRBJ2-1, with D uncertain. The CDR3 is 14 amino acids. From germline, CDR1 is KGHDR and CDR2 SFDVKD. The germline V and J ends were trimmed by 0 bases and 6 bases, with 8 bases remaining between them. The CDR3 coding sequence is TGTGCCACCAGTGATTTGCAACGAGGCAATGAGCAGTTCTTC. It specifies CATSDLQRGNEQFF.

The chain has TRBV11-2 and TRBJ1-4; D not resolved. The V and J ends lost 5 bases and 5 bases respectively, with 12 bases between them. CDR1 is SGHAT, CDR2 FQNNGV, per germline. The CDR3 runs to 14 residues. DNA of the CDR3: TGTGCCAGCAGCAAGCGAGGCAGCAATGAAAAACTGTTTTTT. Translation gives CASSKRGSNEKLFF.

The chain links TRBV28 to TRBJ1-5; no firm D call. Germline assignment: CDR1 MDHEN and CDR2 SYDVKM. V was pared by 8 bases and J by 3 bases, with 17 bases between. The CDR3 is made up of 15 amino acids. The DNA for the CDR3 is TGTGCCAGCCTCCACCCCACATTGGTCAATCAGCCCCAGCATTTT. Its translation is CASLHPTLVNQPQHF.

The rearrangement joins TRBV7-3 to TRBJ1-2; D call uncertain. Trimming removed 5 bases from V and 6 bases from J, with 19 bases in between. Germline-derived CDR1 and CDR2 are SGHTA and FQGTGA. The CDR3 has 15 amino acids. CDR3 loop: CASSAIRGIANGYTF. The CDR3 region has the DNA TGTGCCAGCAGCGCTATTCGTGGAATTGCGAATGGCTACACCTTC. The full variable domain, rest sourced from reference TRBV7-3 and TRBJ1-2, is GAGVSQTPSNKVTEKGKYVELRCDPISGHTALYWYRQSLGQGPEFLIYFQGTGAADDSGLPNDRFFAVRPEGSVSTLKIQRTERGDSAVYLCASSAIRGIANGYTFGSGTRLTVV.

This chain joins TRBV25-1 and TRBJ1-1; unclear D gene. The CDR3 sequence is 14 residues long. CDR1 is MGHDK, CDR2 SYGVNS, per germline. V was clipped by 0 bases and J by 7 bases, with 12 bases between them. CDR3 residues: CASSEYGSPNEAFF. The CDR3 bases are TGTGCCAGCAGTGAATACGGTAGCCCCAATGAAGCTTTCTTT. The variable domain in full, with the rest retrieved from reference TRBV25-1 and TRBJ1-1, is EADIYQTPRYLVIGTGKKITLECSQTMGHDKMYWYQQDPGMELHLIHYSYGVNSTEKGDLSSESTVSRIRTEHFPLTLESARPSHTSQYLCASSEYGSPNEAFFGQGTRLTVV.

The V gene is TRBV30, the J gene TRBJ1-5, with 8 bases aligning to TRBD1. Germline values: CDR1 GTSNPN, CDR2 SVGIG (reference sequence). The CDR3 spans 14 residues. The trim removed 1 base at V and 3 bases at J, leaving 2 bases unmatched. The CDR3 loop reads CAWSEGQVNQPQHF. DNA of the CDR3: TGTGCCTGGAGTGAGGGACAGGTCAATCAGCCCCAGCATTTT.

V is TRBV6-5 and J is TRBJ2-7, with TRBD1 matching over 7 bases. CDR1 is MNHEY and CDR2 is SVGAGI in the germline V gene. The CDR3 loop spans 12 amino acids. V lost 9 bases, J lost 7 bases, and 9 bases stayed unmatched. The CDR3 nucleotides read TGTGCCAGTTACAGGGGTTCAGGGGAGCAGTACTTC. This gives the protein CASYRGSGEQYF.

The J gene is TRBJ2-3, the V gene TRBV4-1; D tentatively reads TRBD1 or TRBD2 (5 bases each). With 1 base removed from V and 0 bases from J, the gap between germline ends came to 14 bases. Germline assignment: CDR1 MGHRA and CDR2 YSYEKL. The CDR3 has 17 residues. The CDR3 DNA reads TGCGCCAGCAGCCAAGTGGGGGACCCTCGGAGCACAGATACGCAGTATTTT. Its translation: CASSQVGDPRSTDTQYF.

The rearrangement links TRBV10-3 to TRBJ2-1; no definite D call. With 10 bases removed from V and 5 bases from J, the gap between germline ends came to 15 bases. CDR1 is ENHRY, CDR2 SYGVKD, per germline. The CDR3 spans 13 residues. The DNA for the CDR3 is TGTGCCACCGGTCGCAACCAAAACAATGAGCAGTTCTTC. This codes for CATGRNQNNEQFF.